This TCR beta chain was sequenced during a study of patients and donors after allogeneic stem cell transplantation. This clonotype came up a few times. A single record per CDR3 protein comes from TCRdb applying MiXCR to the RT-PCR reads. Found here are a few hundred thousand distinct CDR3 sequences, around 40% of them singletons; the top ten hold under 14%. Germline loops: CDR1 SGHKS, CDR2 YYEKEE (reference sequence). V was clipped by 4 bases and J by 3 bases, with 17 bases between them. The CDR3 consists of 17 residues. What was sequenced was blood, either unsorted or a sorted T cell fraction (not recorded which). This TCR was recovered from a human donor who was either an allogeneic HSCT recipient or a stem cell or donor lymphocyte infusion donor (not recorded which). It is not recorded whose cells these are; they may come from a transplant donor. This chain connects TRBV5-5 to TRBJ1-6, with unresolved D. The CDR3 DNA is TGTGCCAGCAGCCTCCTCGGGAAAAACGGCTATAATTCACCCCTCCACTTT. Its translation: CASSLLGKNGYNSPLHF.